The source of this T cell receptor (beta chain) is a study of PD-1 blockade in mismatch repair-deficient tumors. Whole-study findings and limits: Rapid post-treatment expansion, then contraction, generally preceding radiologic response, marked tumor-resident clones.

Clones were sequenced by immunoSEQ multiplex PCR, and TCRdb holds only the in-frame ones, with some missing. The sample contains about 20,000 clones, about four fifths of which appear only once. With 4 bases clipped from V and 3 bases from J, the junction kept 9 bases outside the gene matches. The CDR3 contains 16 residues. The germline V gene has CDR1 SGHNT and CDR2 YYREEE (reference sequence). This clone was seen only once. The antigen remains unidentified. This sequence joins TRBV5-4 and TRBJ2-2; 7 bases are a match to TRBD1. The sample consisted of peripheral blood, taken 2 weeks after starting pembrolizumab. The receptor was derived from an adult with mismatch repair-deficient cancer. For the CDR3, the DNA is TGTGCCAGCAGCCGACGCCTTACAGGGGACACCGGGGAGCTGTTTTTT. It specifies CASSRRLTGDTGELFF.